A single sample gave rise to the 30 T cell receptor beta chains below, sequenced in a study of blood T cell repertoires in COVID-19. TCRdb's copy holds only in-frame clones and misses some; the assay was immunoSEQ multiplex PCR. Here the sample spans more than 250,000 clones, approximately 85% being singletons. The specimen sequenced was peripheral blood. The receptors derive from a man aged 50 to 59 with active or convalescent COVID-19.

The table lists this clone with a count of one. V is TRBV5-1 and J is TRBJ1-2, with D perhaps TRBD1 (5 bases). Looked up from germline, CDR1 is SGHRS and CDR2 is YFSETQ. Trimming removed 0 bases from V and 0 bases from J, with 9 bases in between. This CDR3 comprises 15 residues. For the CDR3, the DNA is TGCGCCAGCAGCTTGGAGGGGCAAGCTAACTATGGCTACACCTTC. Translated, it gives CASSLEGQANYGYTF.

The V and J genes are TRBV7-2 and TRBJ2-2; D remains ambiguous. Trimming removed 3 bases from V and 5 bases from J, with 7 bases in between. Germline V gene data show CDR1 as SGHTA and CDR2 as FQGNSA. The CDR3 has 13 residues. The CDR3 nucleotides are TGTGCCAGCAGCTTTTTGAGGACCGGGGAGCTGTTTTTT. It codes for CASSFLRTGELFF. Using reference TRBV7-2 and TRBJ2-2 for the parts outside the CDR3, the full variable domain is GAGVSQSPSNKVTEKGKDVELRCDPISGHTALYWYRQSLGQGLEFLIYFQGNSAPDKSGLPSDRFSAERTGGSVSTLTIQRTQQEDSAVYLCASSFLRTGELFFGEGSRLTVL.

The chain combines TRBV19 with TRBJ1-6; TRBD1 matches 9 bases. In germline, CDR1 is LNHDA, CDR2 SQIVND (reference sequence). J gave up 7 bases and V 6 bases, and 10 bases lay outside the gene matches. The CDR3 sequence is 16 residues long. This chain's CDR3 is CASRPGQGTWNSPLHF. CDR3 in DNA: TGTGCCAGTAGGCCCGGACAGGGGACATGGAATTCACCCCTCCACTTT.

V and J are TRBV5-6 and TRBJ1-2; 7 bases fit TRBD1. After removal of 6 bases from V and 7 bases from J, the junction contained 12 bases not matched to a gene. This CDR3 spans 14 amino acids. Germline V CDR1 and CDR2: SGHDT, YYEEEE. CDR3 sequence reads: CASIDRDMSPGYTF. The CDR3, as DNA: TGTGCCAGCATCGACAGGGACATGTCTCCTGGCTACACCTTC.

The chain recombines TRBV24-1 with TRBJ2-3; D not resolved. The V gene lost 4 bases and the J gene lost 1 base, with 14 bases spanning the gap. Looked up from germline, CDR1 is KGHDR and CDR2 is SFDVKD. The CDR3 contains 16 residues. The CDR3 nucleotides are TGTGCCACCAGTGACCCATCTATCCAAGGCACAGATACGCAGTATTTT. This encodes CATSDPSIQGTDTQYF.

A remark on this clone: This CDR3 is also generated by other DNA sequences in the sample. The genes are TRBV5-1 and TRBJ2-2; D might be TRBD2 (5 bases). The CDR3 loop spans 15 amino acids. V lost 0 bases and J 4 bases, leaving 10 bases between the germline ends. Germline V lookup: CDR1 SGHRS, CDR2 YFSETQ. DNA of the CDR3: TGCGCCAGCAGCTTGGAGAGGGTCGGCACCGGGGAGCTGTTTTTT. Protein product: CASSLERVGTGELFF.

This CDR3 is CASSLSRRGNTIYF. The DNA for the CDR3 is TGTGCCAGCAGCTTGTCCCGGAGGGGAAACACCATATATTTT. This chain connects TRBV5-6 to TRBJ1-3; no reliable D call. The CDR3 is 14 residues long. Germline V CDR1 and CDR2: SGHDT, YYEEEE. The V end lost 1 base, the J end lost 4 bases, and 9 bases lay between the germline ends.

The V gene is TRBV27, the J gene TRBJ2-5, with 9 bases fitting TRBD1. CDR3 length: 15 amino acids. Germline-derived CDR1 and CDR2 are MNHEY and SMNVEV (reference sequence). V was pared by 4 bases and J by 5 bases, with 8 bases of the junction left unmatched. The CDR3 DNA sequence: TGTGCCAGCAGTTCTTTGGGACAGGGCGGGGAGACCCAGTACTTC. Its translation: CASSSLGQGGETQYF.

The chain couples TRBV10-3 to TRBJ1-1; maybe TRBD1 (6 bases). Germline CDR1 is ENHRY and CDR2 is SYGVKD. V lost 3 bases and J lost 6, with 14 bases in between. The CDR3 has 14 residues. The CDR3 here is CAISDEQGSPEAFF. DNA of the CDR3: TGTGCCATCAGTGATGAACAGGGCTCCCCTGAAGCTTTCTTT.

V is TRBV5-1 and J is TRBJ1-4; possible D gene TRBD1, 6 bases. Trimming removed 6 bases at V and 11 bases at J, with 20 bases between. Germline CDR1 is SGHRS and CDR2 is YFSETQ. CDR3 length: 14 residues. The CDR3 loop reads CASNQDGGLEKLFF. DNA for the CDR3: TGCGCCAGCAACCAGGACGGGGGGCTTGAGAAACTGTTTTTT.

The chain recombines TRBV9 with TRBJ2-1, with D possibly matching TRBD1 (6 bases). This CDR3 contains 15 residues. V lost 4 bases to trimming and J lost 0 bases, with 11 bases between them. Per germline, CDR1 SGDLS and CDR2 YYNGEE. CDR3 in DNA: TGTGCCAGCAGCCCTACAGGGAACTCCTACAATGAGCAGTTCTTC. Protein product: CASSPTGNSYNEQFF.

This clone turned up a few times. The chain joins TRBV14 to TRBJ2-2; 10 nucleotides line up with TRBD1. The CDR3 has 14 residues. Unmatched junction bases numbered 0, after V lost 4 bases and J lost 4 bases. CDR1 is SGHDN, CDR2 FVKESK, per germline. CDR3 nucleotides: TGTGCCAGCAGCCGACAGGGGGCCACCGGGGAGCTGTTTTTT. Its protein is CASSRQGATGELFF. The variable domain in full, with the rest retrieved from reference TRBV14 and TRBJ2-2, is EAGVTQFPSHSVIEKGQTVTLRCDPISGHDNLYWYRRVMGKEIKFLLHFVKESKQDESGMPNNRFLAERTGGTYSTLKVQPAELEDSGVYFCASSRQGATGELFFGEGSRLTVL.

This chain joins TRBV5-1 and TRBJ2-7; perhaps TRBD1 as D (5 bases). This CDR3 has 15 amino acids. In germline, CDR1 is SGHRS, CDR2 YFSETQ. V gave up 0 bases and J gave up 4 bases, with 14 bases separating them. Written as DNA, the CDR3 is TGCGCCAGCAGCTTGGCCTGGGGCGGACCTTACGAGCAGTACTTC. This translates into CASSLAWGGPYEQYF.

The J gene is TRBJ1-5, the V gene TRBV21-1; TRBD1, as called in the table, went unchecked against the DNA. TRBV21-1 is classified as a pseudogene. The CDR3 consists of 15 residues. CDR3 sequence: CASTGLGQGDQPQHF. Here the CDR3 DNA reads TGTGCCAGCACGGGTTTAGGACAGGGGGATCAGCCCCAGCATTTT.

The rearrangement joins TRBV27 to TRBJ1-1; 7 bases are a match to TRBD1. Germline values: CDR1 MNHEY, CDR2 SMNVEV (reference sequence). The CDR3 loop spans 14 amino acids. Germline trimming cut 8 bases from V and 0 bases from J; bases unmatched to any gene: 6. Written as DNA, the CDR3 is TGTGCCAGCTACCCACAGGGGATGAACACTGAAGCTTTCTTT. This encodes CASYPQGMNTEAFF.

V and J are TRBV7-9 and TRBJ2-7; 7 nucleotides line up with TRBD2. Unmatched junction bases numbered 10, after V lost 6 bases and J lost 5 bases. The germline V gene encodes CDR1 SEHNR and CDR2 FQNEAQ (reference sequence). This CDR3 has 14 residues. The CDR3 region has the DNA TGTGCCAGCAGAGGACGACTAGCCACCGACGAGCAGTACTTC. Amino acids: CASRGRLATDEQYF.

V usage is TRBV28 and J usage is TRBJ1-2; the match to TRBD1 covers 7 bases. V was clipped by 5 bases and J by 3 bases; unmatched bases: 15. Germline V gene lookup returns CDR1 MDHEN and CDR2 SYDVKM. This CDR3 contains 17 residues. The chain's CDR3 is CASSGGATGRLYYGYTF. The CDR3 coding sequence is TGTGCCAGCAGTGGCGGAGCGACAGGGCGCCTCTACTATGGCTACACCTTC.

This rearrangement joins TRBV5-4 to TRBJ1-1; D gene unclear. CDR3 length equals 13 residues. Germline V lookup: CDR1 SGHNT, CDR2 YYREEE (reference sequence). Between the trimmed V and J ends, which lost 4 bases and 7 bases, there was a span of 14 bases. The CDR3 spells CASSGTETFEAFF. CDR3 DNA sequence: TGTGCCAGCAGCGGAACAGAGACCTTTGAAGCTTTCTTT. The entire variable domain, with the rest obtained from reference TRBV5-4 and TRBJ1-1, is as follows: ETGVTQSPTHLIKTRGQQVTLRCSSQSGHNTVSWYQQALGQGPQFIFQYYREEENGRGNFPPRFSGLQFPNYSSELNVNALELDDSALYLCASSGTETFEAFFGQGTRLTVV.

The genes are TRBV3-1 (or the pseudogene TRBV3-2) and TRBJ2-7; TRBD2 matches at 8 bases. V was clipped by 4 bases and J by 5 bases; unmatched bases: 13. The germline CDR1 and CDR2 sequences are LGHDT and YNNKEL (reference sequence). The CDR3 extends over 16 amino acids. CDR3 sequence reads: CASSLLLTGRAHEQYF. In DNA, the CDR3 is TGTGCCAGCAGCCTCCTCCTCACCGGGAGGGCCCACGAGCAGTACTTC.

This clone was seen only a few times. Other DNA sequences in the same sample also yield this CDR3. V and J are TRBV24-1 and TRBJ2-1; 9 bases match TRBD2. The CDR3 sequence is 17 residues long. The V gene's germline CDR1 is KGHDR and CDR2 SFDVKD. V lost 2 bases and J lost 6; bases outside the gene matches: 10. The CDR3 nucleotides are TGTGCCACCAGTGATTCCGCGGGTCTAGCGGGGTTCAATGAGCAGTTCTTC. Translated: CATSDSAGLAGFNEQFF.

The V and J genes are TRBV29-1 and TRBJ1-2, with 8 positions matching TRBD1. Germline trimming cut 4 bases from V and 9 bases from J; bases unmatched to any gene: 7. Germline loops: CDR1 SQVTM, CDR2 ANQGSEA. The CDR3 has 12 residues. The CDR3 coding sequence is TGCAGCGTTGTGGACAGGGACAGGAGCTACACCTTC. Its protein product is CSVVDRDRSYTF.

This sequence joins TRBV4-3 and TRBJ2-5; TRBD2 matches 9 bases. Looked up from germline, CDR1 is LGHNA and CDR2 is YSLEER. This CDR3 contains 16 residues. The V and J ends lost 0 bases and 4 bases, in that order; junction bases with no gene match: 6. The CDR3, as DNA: TGCGCCAGCAGCCAAGAAAGCCCAGCGGGAGGAGAGACCCAGTACTTC. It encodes CASSQESPAGGETQYF.

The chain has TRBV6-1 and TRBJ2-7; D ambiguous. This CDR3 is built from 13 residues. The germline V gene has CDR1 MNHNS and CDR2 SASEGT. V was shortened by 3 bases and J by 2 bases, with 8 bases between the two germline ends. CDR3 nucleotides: TGTGCCAGCAGTGAGGGCACCGCCTACGAGCAGTACTTC. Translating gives CASSEGTAYEQYF.

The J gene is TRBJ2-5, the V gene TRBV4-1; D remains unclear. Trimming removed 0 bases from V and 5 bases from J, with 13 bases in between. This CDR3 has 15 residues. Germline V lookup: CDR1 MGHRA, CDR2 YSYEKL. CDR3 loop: CASSQEGLESETQYF. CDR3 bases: TGCGCCAGCAGCCAAGAGGGTCTAGAGAGCGAGACCCAGTACTTC.

CDR3 nucleotide sequence: TGTGCCAGCAGCCGAGGACAGGGTAAAGAGACCCAGTACTTC. This gives the protein CASSRGQGKETQYF. The rearrangement links TRBV7-9 to TRBJ2-5, with 8 bases matching TRBD1. Trimming removed 5 bases from V and 3 bases from J; junction bases left unmatched: 5. This CDR3 is 14 amino acids long. Germline CDR1 is SEHNR and CDR2 is FQNEAQ (reference sequence).

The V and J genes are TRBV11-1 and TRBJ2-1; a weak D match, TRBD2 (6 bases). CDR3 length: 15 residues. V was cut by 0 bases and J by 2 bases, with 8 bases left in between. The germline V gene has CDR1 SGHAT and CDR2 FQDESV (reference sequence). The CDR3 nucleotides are TGTGCCAGCAGCTTAGCGGGAGGAACCTACAATGAGCAGTTCTTC. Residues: CASSLAGGTYNEQFF.

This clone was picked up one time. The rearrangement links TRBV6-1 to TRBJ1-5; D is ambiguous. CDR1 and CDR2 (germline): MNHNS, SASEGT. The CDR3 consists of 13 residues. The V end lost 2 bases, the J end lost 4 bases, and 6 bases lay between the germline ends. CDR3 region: CASSERENQPQHF. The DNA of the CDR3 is TGTGCCAGCAGTGAAAGGGAGAATCAGCCCCAGCATTTT.

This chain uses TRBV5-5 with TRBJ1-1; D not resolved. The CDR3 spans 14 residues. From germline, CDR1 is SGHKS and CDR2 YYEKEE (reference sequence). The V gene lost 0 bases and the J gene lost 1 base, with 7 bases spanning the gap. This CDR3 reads CASSLGGSNTEAFF. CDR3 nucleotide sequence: TGTGCCAGCAGCTTGGGAGGTTCGAACACTGAAGCTTTCTTT.

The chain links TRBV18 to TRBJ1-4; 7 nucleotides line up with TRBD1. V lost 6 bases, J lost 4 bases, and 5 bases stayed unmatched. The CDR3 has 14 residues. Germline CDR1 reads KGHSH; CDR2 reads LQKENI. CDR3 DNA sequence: TGTGCCAGCTCGCTCGGACAGGTTAATGAAAAACTGTTTTTT. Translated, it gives CASSLGQVNEKLFF.

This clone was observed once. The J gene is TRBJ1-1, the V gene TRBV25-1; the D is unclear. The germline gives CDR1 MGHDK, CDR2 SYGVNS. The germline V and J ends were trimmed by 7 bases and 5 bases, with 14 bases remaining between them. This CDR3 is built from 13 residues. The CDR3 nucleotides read TGTGCCAGCACCGAGGGAGGACGGACTGAAGCTTTCTTT. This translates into CASTEGGRTEAFF.